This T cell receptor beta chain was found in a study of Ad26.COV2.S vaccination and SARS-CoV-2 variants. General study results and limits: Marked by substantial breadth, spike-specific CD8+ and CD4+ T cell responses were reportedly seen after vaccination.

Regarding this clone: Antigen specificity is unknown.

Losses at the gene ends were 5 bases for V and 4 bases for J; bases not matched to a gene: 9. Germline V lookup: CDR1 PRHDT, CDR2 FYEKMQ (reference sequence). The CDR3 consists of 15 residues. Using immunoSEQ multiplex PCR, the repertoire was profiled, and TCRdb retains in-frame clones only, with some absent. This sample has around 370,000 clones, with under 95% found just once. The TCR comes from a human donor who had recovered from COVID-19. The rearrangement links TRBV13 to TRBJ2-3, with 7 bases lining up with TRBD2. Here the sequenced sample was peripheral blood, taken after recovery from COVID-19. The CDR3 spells CASSPTGGGADTQYF. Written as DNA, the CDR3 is TGTGCCAGCAGCCCCACGGGGGGTGGGGCAGATACGCAGTATTTT.